A selection of T cell receptor beta chains follows, all from one sample in a study of shared clonotypes between healthy human individuals. Sequencing was performed with immunoSEQ multiplex PCR; in TCRdb, only in-frame clones are kept and a portion is missing. Altogether under 1 million clones are present, approximately 92% being singletons, with the ten largest covering approximately 25%. The material sequenced was naive CD8+ T cells sorted from blood. The receptor source for this set is a man aged 30-40 years in good health. Both conserved end residues are part of each CDR3. A D gene is named only where the DNA matches it firmly. Size is omitted from some rows. Given values are once, few, many or a class for expanded clones.

abundance: NA
len: 17
d_gene: NA
v_gene: TRBV7-9
j_gene: TRBJ2-7
CDR3nt: TGTGCCAGCAGCGCGCCAACTACAGTCGCTAACTCCTACGAGCAGTACTTC
CDR3aa: CASSAPTTVANSYEQYF

abundance: NA
len: 17
d_gene: NA
v_gene: TRBV7-2
j_gene: TRBJ1-1
CDR3nt: TGTGCCAGCAGCTCCCGCCAGGACAGAAGAATGAACACTGAAGCTTTCTTT
CDR3aa: CASSSRQDRRMNTEAFF

abundance: NA
len: 16
d_gene: NA
v_gene: TRBV27
j_gene: TRBJ1-2
CDR3nt: TGTGCCAGCAGTTTAAGGGCTACGGACCCTAACTATGGCTACACCTTC
CDR3aa: CASSLRATDPNYGYTF

abundance: NA
len: 16
d_gene: TRBD2
v_gene: TRBV7-2
j_gene: TRBJ2-5
CDR3nt: TGTGCCAGCAGCTTAGAACCGGGACTACAGAGAGAGACCCAGTACTTC
CDR3aa: CASSLEPGLQRETQYF

abundance: NA
len: 13
d_gene: NA
v_gene: TRBV15
j_gene: TRBJ2-1
CDR3nt: TGTGCCACCAGCGAGCCTCAGTACGATGAGCAGTTCTTC
CDR3aa: CATSEPQYDEQFF

abundance: NA
len: 14
d_gene: TRBD1
v_gene: TRBV11-3
j_gene: TRBJ2-2
CDR3nt: TGTGCCAGCAGCTTAGCAGGGGGCACCGGGGAGCTGTTTTTT
CDR3aa: CASSLAGGTGELFF

abundance: NA
len: 14
d_gene: NA
v_gene: TRBV5-1
j_gene: TRBJ1-5
CDR3nt: TGCGCCAGCAGCCTCGGAGAGTTCAATCAGCCCCAGCATTTT
CDR3aa: CASSLGEFNQPQHF

abundance: NA
len: 11
d_gene: NA
v_gene: TRBV6-4
j_gene: TRBJ2-1
CDR3nt: TGTGCCAGCACACCCGACAATGAGCAGTTCTTC
CDR3aa: CASTPDNEQFF

abundance: NA
len: 15
d_gene: TRBD2
v_gene: TRBV28
j_gene: TRBJ2-2
CDR3nt: TGTGCCAGCAGTCCGCTAGCGGGAGGCCCCGGGGAGCTGTTTTTT
CDR3aa: CASSPLAGGPGELFF

abundance: NA
len: 15
d_gene: NA
v_gene: TRBV2
j_gene: TRBJ2-2
CDR3nt: TGTGCCAGCAGTGGGGAGGTAGACAGGGCCGGGGAGCTGTTTTTT
CDR3aa: CASSGEVDRAGELFF

abundance: NA
len: 14
d_gene: TRBD1
v_gene: TRBV5-4
j_gene: TRBJ2-7
CDR3nt: TGTGCCAGCAGCCCGGGACAGGGGGGTTTCGAGCAGTACTTC
CDR3aa: CASSPGQGGFEQYF

abundance: NA
len: 16
d_gene: NA
v_gene: TRBV7-9
j_gene: TRBJ2-7
CDR3nt: TGTGCCAGCAGCTGGACTACCACTCTTTCCTCCTACGAGCAGTACTTC
CDR3aa: CASSWTTTLSSYEQYF

abundance: few
len: 15
d_gene: TRBD1
v_gene: TRBV19
j_gene: TRBJ1-4
CDR3nt: TGTGCCAGTAGTATTTGGGGACAGGGTGTGGAAAAACTGTTTTTT
CDR3aa: CASSIWGQGVEKLFF

abundance: NA
len: 15
d_gene: NA
v_gene: TRBV30
j_gene: TRBJ1-1
CDR3nt: TGTGCCTGGAACTTAGACGGGGGTTCCCAAACTGAAGCTTTCTTT
CDR3aa: CAWNLDGGSQTEAFF

abundance: few
len: 15
d_gene: NA
v_gene: TRBV1
j_gene: TRBJ2-3
CDR3nt: TGCACCATCATGGGCCGGGAGGGCCTAACAGATACGCAGTATTTT
CDR3aa: CTIMGREGLTDTQYF

abundance: NA
len: 13
d_gene: NA
v_gene: TRBV5-1
j_gene: TRBJ1-5
CDR3nt: TGCGCCAGCAGCTTGGCCACGGGACAGCCCCAGCATTTT
CDR3aa: CASSLATGQPQHF

abundance: NA
len: 13
d_gene: NA
v_gene: TRBV11-2
j_gene: TRBJ2-7
CDR3nt: TGTGCCAGCAGCTTTGAGGTCCCCTACGAGCAGTACTTC
CDR3aa: CASSFEVPYEQYF

abundance: once
len: 12
d_gene: TRBD2
v_gene: TRBV7-6
j_gene: TRBJ2-2
CDR3nt: TGTGCCAGCAGCTTAGACCGGCGGGGGGTGTTTTTT
CDR3aa: CASSLDRRGVFF

abundance: NA
len: 14
d_gene: NA
v_gene: TRBV6-5
j_gene: TRBJ2-1
CDR3nt: TGTGCCAGCAGTTACTACAGACCCTACAATGAGCAGTTCTTC
CDR3aa: CASSYYRPYNEQFF

abundance: NA
len: 14
d_gene: TRBD1
v_gene: TRBV28
j_gene: TRBJ2-7
CDR3nt: TGTGCCAGCACTACTAGGGGACAGGTCTACGAGCAGTACTTC
CDR3aa: CASTTRGQVYEQYF

abundance: NA
len: 13
d_gene: NA
v_gene: TRBV29-1
j_gene: TRBJ2-3
CDR3nt: TGCAGCGTTGGATCGACCAGGGGAGATACGCAGTATTTT
CDR3aa: CSVGSTRGDTQYF

abundance: once
len: 13
d_gene: NA
v_gene: TRBV4-1
j_gene: TRBJ1-1
CDR3nt: TGCGCCAGCAGCACGTATTCCGGGACCGAAGCTTTCTTT
CDR3aa: CASSTYSGTEAFF

abundance: NA
len: 13
d_gene: NA
v_gene: TRBV13
j_gene: TRBJ2-5
CDR3nt: TGTGCCAGCAGCTCCCCCAGTTCAGAGACCCAGTACTTC
CDR3aa: CASSSPSSETQYF

abundance: NA
len: 16
d_gene: NA
v_gene: TRBV5-1
j_gene: TRBJ1-2
CDR3nt: TGCGCCAGCAGCCCGAGGGGGAGTAAGTACCAGGCGGGCTACACCTTC
CDR3aa: CASSPRGSKYQAGYTF

abundance: NA
len: 14
d_gene: NA
v_gene: TRBV11-2
j_gene: TRBJ2-7
CDR3nt: TGTGCCAGCAGCTTGGCACAGTATTCCTACGAGCAGTACTTC
CDR3aa: CASSLAQYSYEQYF

abundance: NA
len: 14
d_gene: TRBD2
v_gene: TRBV11-2
j_gene: TRBJ2-7
CDR3nt: TGTGCCAGCAGGTGGACTAGCGGGAGCTACGAGCAGTACTTC
CDR3aa: CASRWTSGSYEQYF

abundance: NA
len: 14
d_gene: TRBD1
v_gene: TRBV5-6
j_gene: TRBJ1-1
CDR3nt: TGTGCCAGCAGCTCGGACAGGGCGGGCACTGAAGCTTTCTTT
CDR3aa: CASSSDRAGTEAFF

abundance: NA
len: 16
d_gene: TRBD2
v_gene: TRBV2
j_gene: TRBJ2-7
CDR3nt: TGTGCCAGCAGCCGTTCACTAGCGGGGCCACCCTACGAGCAGTACTTC
CDR3aa: CASSRSLAGPPYEQYF

abundance: NA
len: 15
d_gene: NA
v_gene: TRBV7-9
j_gene: TRBJ2-1
CDR3nt: TGTGCCAGCAGCCCACCTTTGGCGACTTACAATGAGCAGTTCTTC
CDR3aa: CASSPPLATYNEQFF

abundance: NA
len: 13
d_gene: NA
v_gene: TRBV29-1
j_gene: TRBJ2-1
CDR3nt: TGCAGCGTGGTTGGGACTCTGGTCGATGAGCAGTTCTTC
CDR3aa: CSVVGTLVDEQFF

abundance: NA
len: 14
d_gene: NA
v_gene: TRBV13
j_gene: TRBJ2-7
CDR3nt: TGTGCCAGCAGCGCCTACCTCTCTGGGAGGGAGCAGTACTTC
CDR3aa: CASSAYLSGREQYF

abundance: NA
len: 16
d_gene: TRBD1
v_gene: TRBV11-2
j_gene: TRBJ2-7
CDR3nt: TGTGCCAGCAGCTTAGGGGAGACAGGGATTAACTACGAGCAGTACTTC
CDR3aa: CASSLGETGINYEQYF

abundance: NA
len: 14
d_gene: NA
v_gene: TRBV19
j_gene: TRBJ2-7
CDR3nt: TGTGCCAGTAGTATACAGGCTAGCGCAGACGAGCAGTACTTC
CDR3aa: CASSIQASADEQYF

abundance: NA
len: 13
d_gene: NA
v_gene: TRBV6-5
j_gene: TRBJ2-4
CDR3nt: TGTGCCAGCAGTTACTCCCAGGAGGATGTTGCGTACTTC
CDR3aa: CASSYSQEDVAYF

abundance: NA
len: 15
d_gene: TRBD1
v_gene: TRBV7-9
j_gene: TRBJ2-5
CDR3nt: TGTGCCAGCAGCCCTTGGGACAGGGGTCAAGAGACCCAGTACTTC
CDR3aa: CASSPWDRGQETQYF

abundance: NA
len: 16
d_gene: TRBD2
v_gene: TRBV7-9
j_gene: TRBJ2-1
CDR3nt: TGTGCCAGCAGCCCCGTCGGACTAGCGGCTTACAATGAGCAGTTCTTC
CDR3aa: CASSPVGLAAYNEQFF

abundance: many
len: 14
d_gene: NA
v_gene: TRBV19
j_gene: TRBJ2-1
CDR3nt: TGTGCCAGTAGTATTGGGGGGATCAGCAATGAGCAGTTCTTC
CDR3aa: CASSIGGISNEQFF

abundance: NA
len: 15
d_gene: NA
v_gene: TRBV27
j_gene: TRBJ2-7
CDR3nt: TGTGCCAGCAGTTTTGGTTACGGAGGCACCTACGAGCAGTACTTC
CDR3aa: CASSFGYGGTYEQYF

abundance: NA
len: 14
d_gene: NA
v_gene: TRBV6-5
j_gene: TRBJ2-1
CDR3nt: TGTGCCAGCGCCGTAGCTAGCTCCTACAATGAGCAGTTCTTC
CDR3aa: CASAVASSYNEQFF

abundance: NA
len: 14
d_gene: NA
v_gene: TRBV4-3
j_gene: TRBJ1-1
CDR3nt: TGCGCCAGCAGCCAAGATCCAGGGGACACTGAAGCTTTCTTT
CDR3aa: CASSQDPGDTEAFF

abundance: NA
len: 12
d_gene: TRBD2
v_gene: TRBV7-8
j_gene: TRBJ2-2
CDR3nt: TGTGCCACCTCCAGCGGGGTCCGGGAGCTGTTTTTT
CDR3aa: CATSSGVRELFF

abundance: NA
len: 15
d_gene: NA
v_gene: TRBV6-6
j_gene: TRBJ1-1
CDR3nt: TGTGCCAGCAGCTACCCCGCCGGGTCCAACACTGAAGCTTTCTTT
CDR3aa: CASSYPAGSNTEAFF

abundance: NA
len: 17
d_gene: TRBD2
v_gene: TRBV4-3
j_gene: TRBJ2-7
CDR3nt: TGCGCCAGCAGCCCTACCTCCGGACTAGCGGGGAACTACGAGCAGTACTTC
CDR3aa: CASSPTSGLAGNYEQYF

abundance: NA
len: 13
d_gene: NA
v_gene: TRBV7-6
j_gene: TRBJ2-7
CDR3nt: TGTGCCAGCAGCCACAGTGGCCCCTACGAGCAGTACTTC
CDR3aa: CASSHSGPYEQYF

abundance: NA
len: 12
d_gene: NA
v_gene: TRBV29-1
j_gene: TRBJ2-3
CDR3nt: TGCAGCGTCTTTCCTAGCACAGATACGCAGTATTTT
CDR3aa: CSVFPSTDTQYF

abundance: NA
len: 14
d_gene: NA
v_gene: TRBV28
j_gene: TRBJ2-7
CDR3nt: TGTGCCAGCAGCCCGTTGACAGTAGCCTACGAGCAGTACTTC
CDR3aa: CASSPLTVAYEQYF

abundance: NA
len: 19
d_gene: NA
v_gene: TRBV27
j_gene: TRBJ1-2
CDR3nt: TGTGCCAGCAGAGGTCTACCGGGACAAGATCAATTCCTTAACTATGGCTACACCTTC
CDR3aa: CASRGLPGQDQFLNYGYTF

abundance: NA
len: 15
d_gene: TRBD1
v_gene: TRBV6-1
j_gene: TRBJ2-5
CDR3nt: TGTGCCAGCAGTGCCGGGGACAGCCTGAGGGAGACCCAGTACTTC
CDR3aa: CASSAGDSLRETQYF

abundance: once
len: 15
d_gene: NA
v_gene: TRBV11-2
j_gene: TRBJ2-5
CDR3nt: TGTGCCAGCAGCTTAGAGTCGTGGGCCCAAGAGACCCAGTACTTC
CDR3aa: CASSLESWAQETQYF

abundance: NA
len: 14
d_gene: NA
v_gene: TRBV27
j_gene: TRBJ2-5
CDR3nt: TGTGCCAGCAGTTTGAGACAGAACCAAGAGACCCAGTACTTC
CDR3aa: CASSLRQNQETQYF

abundance: NA
len: 14
d_gene: NA
v_gene: TRBV7-9
j_gene: TRBJ2-3
CDR3nt: TGTGCCAGCAGCTTACTGGTTGGGACAGATACGCAGTATTTT
CDR3aa: CASSLLVGTDTQYF

abundance: NA
len: 17
d_gene: NA
v_gene: TRBV28
j_gene: TRBJ1-4
CDR3nt: TGTGCCGCGGCCCAGGACAGACTAGTTGCAACTAATGAAAAACTGTTTTTT
CDR3aa: CAAAQDRLVATNEKLFF

abundance: once
len: 18
d_gene: TRBD2
v_gene: TRBV11-2
j_gene: TRBJ2-7
CDR3nt: TGTGCCAGCAGCCTAGGGACTAGCGGGAGTGGGAGCTCCTACGAGCAGTACTTC
CDR3aa: CASSLGTSGSGSSYEQYF

abundance: NA
len: 14
d_gene: TRBD1
v_gene: TRBV7-9
j_gene: TRBJ1-2
CDR3nt: TGTGCCAGCAGCAAGACAGGGGGCTACTATGGCTACACCTTC
CDR3aa: CASSKTGGYYGYTF

abundance: NA
len: 12
d_gene: NA
v_gene: TRBV29-1
j_gene: TRBJ2-7
CDR3nt: TGCAGCGTTGTAGCCCACGGTTACGAGCAGTACTTC
CDR3aa: CSVVAHGYEQYF

abundance: NA
len: 16
d_gene: NA
v_gene: TRBV4-3
j_gene: TRBJ2-7
CDR3nt: TGCGCCAGCAGCCAAGATGTGGAACTAGCAAGCTACGAGCAGTACTTC
CDR3aa: CASSQDVELASYEQYF

abundance: NA
len: 13
d_gene: NA
v_gene: TRBV29-1
j_gene: TRBJ2-4
CDR3nt: TGCAGCGTCAAGTTGGTTGGCAAAAACATTCAGTACTTC
CDR3aa: CSVKLVGKNIQYF

abundance: NA
len: 15
d_gene: TRBD1
v_gene: TRBV27
j_gene: TRBJ2-7
CDR3nt: TGTGCCAGCAGTTTATCGCCGGGACAGGGGTACGAGCAGTACTTC
CDR3aa: CASSLSPGQGYEQYF

abundance: NA
len: 13
d_gene: NA
v_gene: TRBV19
j_gene: TRBJ2-7
CDR3nt: TGTGCCAGTAGTTTCCAGCCCAATACTTGGCAGTACTTC
CDR3aa: CASSFQPNTWQYF